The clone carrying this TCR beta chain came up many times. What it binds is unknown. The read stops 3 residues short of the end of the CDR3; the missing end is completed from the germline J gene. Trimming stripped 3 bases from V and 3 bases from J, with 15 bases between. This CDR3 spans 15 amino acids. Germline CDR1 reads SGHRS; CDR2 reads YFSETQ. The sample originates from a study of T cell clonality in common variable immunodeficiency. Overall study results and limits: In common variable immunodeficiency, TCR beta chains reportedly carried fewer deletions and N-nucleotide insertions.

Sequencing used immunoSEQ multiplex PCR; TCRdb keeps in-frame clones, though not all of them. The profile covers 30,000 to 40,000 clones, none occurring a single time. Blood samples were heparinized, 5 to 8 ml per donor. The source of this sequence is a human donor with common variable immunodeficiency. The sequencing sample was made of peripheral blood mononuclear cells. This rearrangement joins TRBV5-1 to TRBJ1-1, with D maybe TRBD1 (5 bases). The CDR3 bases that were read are TGCGCCAGCAGCTCCCTAACAGGTGGGGACACTGAA. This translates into CASSSLTGGDTE. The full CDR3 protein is CASSSLTGGDTEAFF.